This T cell receptor beta chain was recorded in a study of neurological immune-mediated disorders. Specified time point: longitudinal time-point 2. From the 5' RACE reads, TCRdb called clonotypes with MiXCR, one entry per CDR3 protein. The sample lists 100,000 or so distinct CDR3 sequences; roughly an eighth were seen once. Material for sequencing was PBMCs. The sequence came from a female donor with HTLV-1-associated myelopathy (HAM/TSP).

The CDR3 DNA sequence: TGTGCCAGCAGCTTACGGTACGAGCGGCGGAATGAGCAGTTCTTC. Residues: CASSLRYERRNEQFF. The chain has TRBV5-5 and TRBJ2-1; a weak D match, TRBD2 (5 bases). Trimming left V 2 bases short and J 7 bases short, with 16 bases between. CDR1 is SGHKS, CDR2 YYEKEE, per germline (reference sequence). This CDR3 region has 15 residues.